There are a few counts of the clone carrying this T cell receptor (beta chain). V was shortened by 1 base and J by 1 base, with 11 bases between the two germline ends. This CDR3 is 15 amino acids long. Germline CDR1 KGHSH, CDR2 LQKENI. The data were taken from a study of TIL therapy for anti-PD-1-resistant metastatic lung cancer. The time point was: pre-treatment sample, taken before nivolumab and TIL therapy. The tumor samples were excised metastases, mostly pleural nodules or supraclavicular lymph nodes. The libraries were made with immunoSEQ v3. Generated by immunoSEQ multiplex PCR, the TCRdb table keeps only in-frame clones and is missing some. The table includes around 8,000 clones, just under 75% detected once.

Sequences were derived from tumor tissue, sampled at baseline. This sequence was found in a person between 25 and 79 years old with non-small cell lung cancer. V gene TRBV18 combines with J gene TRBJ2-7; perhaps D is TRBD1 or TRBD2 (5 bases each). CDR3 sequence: CASSPRGFSSYEQYF. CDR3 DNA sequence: TGTGCCAGCTCACCACGGGGGTTTAGTTCCTACGAGCAGTACTTC.